This TCR beta chain was recovered during a study of T cell repertoires in cytomegalovirus infection (dated by TCRdb to between 2017 and 2020). Regarding the research as a whole: Donor HLA type was relevant to the analysis, because carriage of CMV infection together with the matching HLA type was indicated by public TCR beta signatures. The paper's findings and limits, for the study overall: The ex vivo response was dominated by HLA-C-restricted CMV-specific TCR beta clonotypes, which also provided the single most frequent clonotype in two of eight donors. In both this cohort and an independent roughly 400-donor cohort, the cumulative frequency of public TCR beta family members distinguished carriers of CMV infection plus the relevant HLA type.

From the germline V gene (reference sequence), CDR1 is DFQATT and CDR2 is SNEGSKA. From V the trimming removes 3 bases and from J it removes 5 bases, while the gene matches leave 12 bases of the junction unaccounted for. The CDR3 sequence holds 16 residues, the cysteine and phenylalanine included. Left in the record is the CDR3 DNA by itself, 48 bases read in frame from the first base. This clonotype was seen a handful of times. The target of this receptor is not known. One base away there is no much larger clone; base qualities are not given. TCRdb records Illumina HiSeq 1500 as the sequencer. The raw public data were reprocessed by TCRdb itself: fastp quality trimming at Q25, MiXCR clonotype calling, in-frame beta chains only. Each CDR3 protein gets just one entry, which takes the most common genes and DNA from the rows behind it. For this sample there are around 280,000 distinct CDR3 sequences; roughly 13% appear just once. Jointly, the top ten make up around 9.5% of the sample.

Input material: PBMCs. This receptor was identified in a human donor in good health (CMV status not recorded). Some clones in this sample may be carry-over from other donors' samples. The V and J segments used are TRBV20-1 and TRBJ2-3; 9 middle bases align to TRBD2. The CDR3 is CSASMLRGGQQDTQYF. DNA sequence: TGCAGTGCTAGTATGTTGCGGGGGGGCCAGCAAGATACGCAGTATTTT.